Below, one T cell receptor (beta chain) is given with its context. The antigen it recognizes is unknown. No much larger clone is present one base from it, and per-base qualities are unavailable. Donors were healthy HIV-negative adults with no recently reported acute infections or vaccinations. Only Caucasian adults living in Nashville, Tennessee, USA were represented among the donors. For unsorted samples, roughly 91 million PBMCs were counted, and genomic DNA was extracted using the QIAamp DNA Blood Mini kit. After blood collection by leukapheresis, PBMCs were isolated using Ficoll-Histopaque density gradient centrifugation and then cryopreserved in the vapor phase of liquid nitrogen. The sample is drawn from a study of shared clonotypes between healthy human individuals (dated by TCRdb to 2018 to 2021). In terms of the full investigation: The cohort comprised a couple of women and three men aged 18 to 49 years. To increase sequencing depth and limit assay-specific biases, different laboratories used diverse techniques to prepare libraries and sequence TCR repertoires. Between about 0.85 and 8.9 billion PBMCs per donor were obtained by leukapheresis. To estimate repertoire size and how much clonotype sharing occurs between individuals, the study deeply sequenced the blood TCR repertoires of roughly 5 healthy adults. Results and caveats for the whole study, not just this receptor: Because the study included only a small number of donors, the genetic and exposure-history diversity represented was limited. Pairwise subsampling led to the expectation that sequencing depth would affect the degree of clonotype sharing among donors. Sampling was restricted to blood, and TCR repertoires in tissue are likely to differ from TCR repertoires in blood.

For this chain, trimming is 6 bases at the V end and 0 bases at the J end, and the number of junction bases without a gene match is 13. From its cysteine to its phenylalanine, the CDR3 spans 18 amino acids. The DNA shown is the 54-base CDR3, in frame from base 1. Reading the germline V gene gives CDR1 MDHEN and CDR2 SYDVKM. Using the deep immunoSEQ assay, multiplex PCR amplified TCR CDR3 regions from genomic DNA. For each cell subset, the extracted genomic DNA was distributed evenly across all wells of several immunoSEQ 96-well plates, and each plate served as one replicate. For unsorted PBMC, 250 to 350 ng genomic DNA, equal to tens of thousands of T cell genomes, was loaded into each replicate PCR. Unsorted PBMC genomic DNA was sequenced across ten immunoSEQ deep assay plates. Purified libraries were quantified with a Qubit 3.0 fluorometer, sized on a Bioanalyzer 2100, and re-quantified with the KAPA Library Quantification kit. A separate single-read 150-cycle Illumina NextSeq 550 flow cell was used to sequence each immunoSEQ 96-well plate. The authors' analysis ran thus. Because the immunoSEQ output included only junctional sequences and no quality scores, the filtering could not be the same as the filtering used for full-length reads. Sequences were annotated with PyIR, a Python wrapper for IgBLAST v1.9, using IMGT germline references to assign V/J genes and CDR3. Reads with weak V/J assignments (E-value above 1e-6), missing CDR3, stop codons, out-of-frame junctions, or ambiguous translated residues were removed. V3J clonotypes were defined as sequences sharing the same inferred V gene, J gene, and CDR3 amino acid sequence. The percentage overlap between two repertoires was calculated by dividing the number of shared unique clonotypes by the size of the smaller repertoire. Richness of each repertoire was evaluated using RTK rarefaction, the Chao1 estimator, and Recon v2.1 estimates of unobserved clonotypes. The table was pulled from immuneACCESS by TCRdb, which kept in-frame rearrangements only. Such tables lose some clones; where checked, under half of the loss comes from unresolved V genes, and the rest has no known cause. V, J and clone size were drawn from that table, and D and trimming were deduced from the DNA. Here the sample has about 490,000 clones; roughly 80% occur a single time. In total, the top ten clones hold more than 9.5% of the sample.

Sample: PBMCs. The chain couples TRBV28 to TRBJ2-7; TRBD1 matches 11 bases in the middle. The clonotype was recovered from a woman aged 40 to 50 in good health. Some clones in this sample may be carry-over from other donors' samples. In nucleotides, the sequence is TGTGCCAGCAGATGGACAGGGGGCGCGGCTAGCAGCTCCTACGAGCAGTACTTC. This codes for CASRWTGGAASSSYEQYF.